Sequencing of this TCR beta chain was carried out in a study of PD-L1 blockade in urothelial cancer. Study-wide context: Blood-derived samples held a median approximately 140,000 T cells.

Study findings and constraints: Below-median TCR clonality that was measured in pretreatment blood predicted better survival.

Time point here: pretreatment peripheral blood. The trim removed 2 bases at V and 2 bases at J, leaving 17 bases unmatched. Per germline, CDR1 SGDLS and CDR2 YYNGEE. The CDR3 spans 19 residues. A note on this clone: As yet, its antigen is unknown.

Measured with immunoSEQ multiplex PCR; TCRdb has only the in-frame clones, and not every one. Among over 75,000 clones listed, roughly 90% were seen once. The clonotype comes from a woman of 80 years or more with urothelial cancer. The input for sequencing was PBMCs, taken around atezolizumab (anti-PD-L1) treatment. This chain links TRBV9 with TRBJ2-7; 9 bases are shared with TRBD2. The CDR3 DNA follows: TGTGCCAGCAGCGTGTCGGCTAGCGGGACTTCCGGACTAACCTACGAGCAGTACTTC. Its translation is CASSVSASGTSGLTYEQYF.